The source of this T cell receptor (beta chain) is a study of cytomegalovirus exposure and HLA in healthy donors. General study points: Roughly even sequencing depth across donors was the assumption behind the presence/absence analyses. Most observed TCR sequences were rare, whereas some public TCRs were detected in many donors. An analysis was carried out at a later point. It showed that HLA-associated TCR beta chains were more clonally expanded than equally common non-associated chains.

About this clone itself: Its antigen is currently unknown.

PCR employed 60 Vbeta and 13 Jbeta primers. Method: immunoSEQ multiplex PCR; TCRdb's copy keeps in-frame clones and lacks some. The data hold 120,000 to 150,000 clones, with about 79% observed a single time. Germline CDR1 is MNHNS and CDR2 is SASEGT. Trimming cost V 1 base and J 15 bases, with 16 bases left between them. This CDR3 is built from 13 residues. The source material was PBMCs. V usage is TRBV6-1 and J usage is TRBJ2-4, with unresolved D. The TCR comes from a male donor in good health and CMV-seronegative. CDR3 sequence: CASSEGSPPLLYF. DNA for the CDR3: TGTGCCAGCAGTGAAGGGAGTCCCCCTTTGCTGTACTTC.